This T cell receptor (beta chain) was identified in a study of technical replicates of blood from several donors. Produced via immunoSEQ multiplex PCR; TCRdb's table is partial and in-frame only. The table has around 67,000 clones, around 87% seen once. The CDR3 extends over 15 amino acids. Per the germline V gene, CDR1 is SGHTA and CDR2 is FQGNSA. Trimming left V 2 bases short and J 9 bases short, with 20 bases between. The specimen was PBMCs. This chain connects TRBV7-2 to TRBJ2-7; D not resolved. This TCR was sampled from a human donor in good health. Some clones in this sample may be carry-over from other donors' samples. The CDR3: CASSLRRLRASAQYF. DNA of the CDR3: TGTGCCAGCAGCTTACGGCGACTCCGCGCGTCCGCGCAGTACTTC.